This passage covers 31 T cell receptor beta chains from one sample sequenced in a study of blood T cells in healthy people across ages. A second PCR of roughly 6 to 12 cycles used a sample-barcoded 5' primer and a J-beta primer mix. MiXCR was run by TCRdb on the 5' RACE reads, yielding one entry per CDR3 protein. The repertoire has around 790,000 distinct CDR3 sequences, around 43% of them found once; the top ten carry roughly 19%. Source material: blood. The receptors shown here come from a man between 60 and 70 years old in good health.

This chain joins TRBV12-3 or TRBV12-4 and TRBJ2-6, with D unresolved. V was trimmed by 2 bases and J by 4 bases, leaving 12 bases between them. CDR3 length equals 16 residues. The CDR3 DNA follows: TGTGCCAGCAGTTTATCCGGGTTGTCCGGGGCCAACGTCCTGACTTTC. Residues: CASSLSGLSGANVLTF.

This clonotype was detected ten times or more. V and J are TRBV7-2 and TRBJ2-7; D is unresolved. V lost 3 bases and J 3 bases, leaving 6 bases between the germline ends. The CDR3 extends over 12 amino acids. CDR1 is SGHTA, CDR2 FQGNSA, per germline. The DNA of the CDR3 is TGTGCCAGCAGCTTCGACAACTACGAGCAGTACTTC. Translating gives CASSFDNYEQYF. Supplemented by reference TRBV7-2 and TRBJ2-7, the full variable domain reads GAGVSQSPSNKVTEKGKDVELRCDPISGHTALYWYRQSLGQGLEFLIYFQGNSAPDKSGLPSDRFSAERTGGSVSTLTIQRTQQEDSAVYLCASSFDNYEQYFGPGTRLTVT.

Points on this clonotype: A much bigger clone sits one base away, suggesting this may be a read error. The chain combines TRBV3-1 with TRBJ2-1, with 10 bases fitting TRBD2. V shed 7 bases, J shed 8 bases, and the junction held 11 bases outside the gene matches. The CDR3 has 15 residues. Germline V CDR1 and CDR2: LGHDT, YNNKEL (reference sequence). In DNA form, the CDR3 reads TGTGCCAGCAACCCGCCCGGGACTAGCGCCTATGAGCAGTTCTTC. This encodes CASNPPGTSAYEQFF.

The chain is built from TRBV18 and TRBJ2-7; D is uncertain. The V gene's germline CDR1 is KGHSH and CDR2 LQKENI. V was cut by 5 bases and J by 0 bases, with 11 bases left in between. The CDR3 contains 14 residues. DNA of the CDR3: TGTGCCAGCTCATCCCGGTTCGGCTCCTACGAGCAGTACTTC. Its protein is CASSSRFGSYEQYF. Drawing the rest from reference TRBV18 and TRBJ2-7, the complete variable domain is NAGVMQNPRHLVRRRGQEARLRCSPMKGHSHVYWYRQLPEEGLKFMVYLQKENIIDESGMPKERFSAEFPKEGPSILRIQQVVRGDSAAYFCASSSRFGSYEQYFGPGTRLTVT.

This chain uses TRBV7-2 with TRBJ2-2; D is ambiguous. The CDR3 has 12 residues. Germline V gives CDR1 SGHTA, CDR2 FQGNSA. Trimming pared 4 bases from V and 3 bases from J, leaving 3 bases between. In DNA, the CDR3 is TGTGCCAGCAGCTGGTACACCGGGGAGCTGTTTTTT. Protein product: CASSWYTGELFF.

This clonotype was observed a few times. This chain uses TRBV30 with TRBJ1-6; D possibly corresponds to TRBD1 (5 bases). The V end was cut by 4 bases, the J end by 14 bases, with 15 bases between. This CDR3 spans 12 amino acids. Germline-derived CDR1 and CDR2 are GTSNPN and SVGIG (reference sequence). Here the CDR3 DNA reads TGTGCCTGGACCTTGACAGAATTCACCCTCCACTTT. This translates into CAWTLTEFTLHF. Variable domain in full (rest from reference TRBV30 and TRBJ1-6): SQTIHQWPATLVQPVGSPLSLECTVEGTSNPNLYWYRQAAGRGLQLLFYSVGIGQISSEVPQNLSASRPQDRQFILSSKKLLLSDSGFYLCAWTLTEFTLHFGNGTRLTVT.

This clonotype was found once. This sequence joins TRBV9 and TRBJ1-3; possibly TRBD1 for D (5 bases). This CDR3 contains 14 residues. V gave up 3 bases and J gave up 3 bases, with 10 bases separating them. Germline CDR1 and CDR2: SGDLS and YYNGEE. CDR3 in amino acids: CASSDQGRGNTIYF. CDR3 in DNA: TGTGCCAGCAGCGATCAGGGACGTGGAAACACCATATATTTT.

This sequence joins TRBV4-1 and TRBJ2-5; D may be TRBD2 (6 bases). This CDR3 spans 15 amino acids. Germline V gives CDR1 MGHRA, CDR2 YSYEKL. Trimming took 0 bases from V and 0 from J, leaving 8 bases between them. The CDR3 is CASSQDRTNQETQYF. The DNA for the CDR3 is TGCGCCAGCAGCCAAGATCGGACTAACCAAGAGACCCAGTACTTC.

In its sample, this clonotype was seen a few times. V usage is TRBV7-6 and J usage is TRBJ2-5; TRBD1 aligns across 7 bases. Per germline, CDR1 SGHVS and CDR2 FNYEAQ. The CDR3 loop spans 15 amino acids. V lost 2 bases and J lost 2; bases outside the gene matches: 5. Written as DNA, the CDR3 is TGTGCCAGCAGCTTACGTCCGACAGGGCAAGAGACCCAGTACTTC. It is translated as CASSLRPTGQETQYF. Together with reference TRBV7-6 and TRBJ2-5, the CDR3 gives the full variable domain: GAGVSQSPRYKVTKRGQDVALRCDPISGHVSLYWYRQALGQGPEFLTYFNYEAQQDKSGLPNDRFSAERPEGSISTLTIQRTEQRDSAMYRCASSLRPTGQETQYFGPGTRLLVL.

There are a few counts of this clonotype. The V gene is TRBV3-1, the J gene TRBJ2-4, with TRBD1 as a possible D gene (5 bases). TRBJ2-7 explains the end of the DNA better; the J call may be wrong. The germline V gene encodes CDR1 LGHDT and CDR2 YNNKEL (reference sequence). The CDR3 consists of 15 residues. CDR3 in DNA: TGTGCCAGCAGCCAAGGGTTTTCAGGGAACTACGAGCAGTACTTC. Its translation is CASSQGFSGNYEQYF.

J is TRBJ2-3 and V is TRBV6-2 or TRBV6-3, with TRBD2 identical over 14 bases. Germline CDR1 reads MNHEY; CDR2 reads SVGEGT. Losses at the gene ends were 4 bases for V and 10 bases for J; bases not matched to a gene: 4. The CDR3 length is 14 residues. The CDR3 DNA reads TGTGCCAGCAGTTTCGGGACTAGCGGGGGACCGCAGTATTTT. It yields the protein CASSFGTSGGPQYF.

The chain joins TRBV5-1 to TRBJ2-3; D not resolved. The CDR3 length is 14 residues. V lost 5 bases and J lost 7, with 17 bases in between. Germline V gene lookup returns CDR1 SGHRS and CDR2 YFSETQ. The CDR3 sequence is CASRREQNTNTQYF. CDR3 in DNA: TGCGCCAGCAGGAGAGAACAGAATACTAATACGCAGTATTTT. Variable domain in full (rest from reference TRBV5-1 and TRBJ2-3): KAGVTQTPRYLIKTRGQQVTLSCSPISGHRSVSWYQQTPGQGLQFLFEYFSETQRNKGNFPGRFSGRQFSNSRSEMNVSTLELGDSALYLCASRREQNTNTQYFGPGTRLTVL.

This clonotype came up once. The rearrangement joins TRBV7-3 to TRBJ2-5; 9 bases map to TRBD1. Germline loops: CDR1 SGHTA, CDR2 FQGTGA. The CDR3 consists of 15 residues. With 5 bases clipped from V and 2 bases from J, the junction kept 6 bases outside the gene matches. CDR3 protein: CASSPDRGSQETQYF. For the CDR3, the DNA is TGTGCCAGCAGCCCGGACAGGGGATCTCAAGAGACCCAGTACTTC.

The rearrangement uses TRBV6-5 and TRBJ1-5; D possibly corresponds to TRBD1 (5 bases). CDR3 length: 13 amino acids. V was cut by 8 bases and J by 2 bases, with 10 bases left in between. Germline loops: CDR1 MNHEY, CDR2 SVGAGI. The CDR3 sequence: CASGTPGNQPQHF. The CDR3 nucleotides read TGTGCCAGCGGGACTCCCGGCAATCAGCCCCAGCATTTT.

Concerning this clonotype itself: A much larger clone lies a single base off, so this may be a read error. The rearrangement links TRBV25-1 to TRBJ2-5; D not resolved. Germline V lookup: CDR1 MGHDK, CDR2 SYGVNS. The CDR3 is 14 residues long. V lost 5 bases, J lost 11 bases, and 21 bases lay in between. DNA of the CDR3: TGTGCCAGCAGTCACTCGACCAGAAACTACGGGCAGTACTTC. It specifies CASSHSTRNYGQYF.

This clonotype showed up just once. At one end, the junction sequence differs from germline, possibly due to a read error. The CDR3 loop is CSARGASRELSNYGYIF. CDR3 nucleotides: TGCAGTGCTAGAGGGGCATCGAGGGAGCTAAGTAACTATGGCTACATCTTC. The rearrangement links TRBV20-1 to TRBJ1-2; no clear D. The CDR3 consists of 17 residues. Germline values: CDR1 DFQATT, CDR2 SNEGSKA (reference sequence).

V and J are TRBV7-9 and TRBJ2-1, with D maybe TRBD2 (5 bases). Trimming left V 5 bases short and J 10 bases short, with 15 bases between. The CDR3 consists of 13 residues. CDR1 SEHNR and CDR2 FQNEAQ come from the germline V gene (reference sequence). The CDR3: CASSPDAGFEQFF. The CDR3 DNA reads TGTGCCAGCAGCCCGGATGCGGGCTTCGAGCAGTTCTTC.

The rearrangement links TRBV6-2 or TRBV6-3 to TRBJ2-3; perhaps TRBD2 as D (6 bases). V was trimmed by 0 bases and J by 4 bases, leaving 14 bases between them. CDR3 size: 16 residues. Germline V gene data show CDR1 as MNHEY and CDR2 as SVGEGT. The CDR3 is CASSYSLGGIADTQYF. The DNA of the CDR3 is TGTGCCAGCAGTTACTCCCTGGGGGGAATTGCAGATACGCAGTATTTT.

V usage is TRBV4-3 and J usage is TRBJ2-3, with D perhaps TRBD2 (5 bases). The V gene's germline CDR1 is LGHNA and CDR2 YSLEER. Trimming cost V 5 bases and J 2 bases, with 14 bases left between them. This CDR3 has 15 residues. CDR3 residues: CASSADRGYTDTQYF. The CDR3 DNA sequence: TGCGCCAGCAGCGCTGACCGGGGATACACAGATACGCAGTATTTT.

J is TRBJ2-1 and V is TRBV6-2 or TRBV6-3; tentatively, D is TRBD2 (5 bases). Germline V gene sequence: CDR1 MNHEY, CDR2 SVGEGT. The CDR3 has 15 amino acids. Trimming shortened V by 2 bases and J by 7 bases, and 15 bases separated the two germline ends. CDR3 coding DNA: TGTGCCAGCAGTTACGGACTGCGCACGCGGAATGAGCAGTTCTTC. As protein: CASSYGLRTRNEQFF.

The CDR3: CASPQDRERGSNQPQHF. CDR3 bases: TGTGCCAGCCCCCAGGACAGGGAAAGAGGGAGCAATCAGCCCCAGCATTTT. The chain has TRBV25-1 and TRBJ1-5, with 8 nucleotides matching TRBD1. The CDR3 is 17 residues long. Germline V CDR1 and CDR2: MGHDK, SYGVNS. V gave up 8 bases and J gave up 1 base; unmatched junction bases: 13.

This clonotype was counted once. The rearrangement links TRBV5-1 to TRBJ2-3; D is perhaps TRBD1 (5 bases). The CDR3 contains 14 residues. CDR1 is SGHRS and CDR2 is YFSETQ in the germline V gene. V lost 4 bases to trimming and J lost 2 bases, with 11 bases between them. CDR3 region: CASSPGHLTDTQYF. The CDR3 DNA sequence: TGCGCCAGCAGCCCCGGACATCTCACAGATACGCAGTATTTT.

This clonotype was detected a few times. The chain has TRBV6-2 or TRBV6-3 and TRBJ2-1; D unclear. The CDR3 spans 12 residues. V gave up 6 bases and J gave up 6 bases, with 9 bases separating them. Germline loops: CDR1 MNHEY, CDR2 SVGEGT. This CDR3 is CASSSTFNEQFF. Here the CDR3 DNA reads TGTGCCAGCAGCTCAACTTTCAATGAGCAGTTCTTC.

The chain employs TRBV20-1 and TRBJ1-1; no clear D gene. The germline gives CDR1 DFQATT, CDR2 SNEGSKA (reference sequence). V shed 0 bases and J shed 4 bases, with 12 bases lying between them. The length of the CDR3 is 14 residues. CDR3 region: CSARDRQRSTEAFF. As DNA, the CDR3 is TGCAGTGCTAGAGACCGACAAAGGAGCACTGAAGCTTTCTTT.

The V gene is TRBV9, the J gene TRBJ2-5; 10 positions agree with TRBD2. From germline, CDR1 is SGDLS and CDR2 YYNGEE. Trimming cost V 6 bases and J 5 bases; bases outside gene matches: 10. CDR3 length equals 15 residues. Here the CDR3 reads CASNVAGGMAETQYF. The CDR3 nucleotides are TGTGCCAGCAATGTAGCGGGGGGCATGGCGGAGACCCAGTACTTC.

There are a few counts of this clonotype. J is TRBJ1-2 and V is TRBV5-1; 7 bases align to TRBD1. The CDR3 is 16 residues long. Trimming removed 0 bases from V and 5 bases from J; junction bases left unmatched: 10. Germline V gene sequence: CDR1 SGHRS, CDR2 YFSETQ. CDR3 in amino acids: CASSLAGTEGQYGYTF. CDR3 DNA: TGCGCCAGCAGCTTGGCCGGGACAGAAGGTCAATATGGCTACACCTTC. Full variable domain (missing parts from reference TRBV5-1 and TRBJ1-2): KAGVTQTPRYLIKTRGQQVTLSCSPISGHRSVSWYQQTPGQGLQFLFEYFSETQRNKGNFPGRFSGRQFSNSRSEMNVSTLELGDSALYLCASSLAGTEGQYGYTFGSGTRLTVV.

The chain couples TRBV3-1 to TRBJ1-1; D gene unclear. The V gene's germline CDR1 is LGHDT and CDR2 YNNKEL (reference sequence). CDR3 length: 15 amino acids. V lost 2 bases and J 2 bases, leaving 12 bases between the germline ends. CDR3 coding DNA: TGTGCCAGCAGCCAAACACCCCAAGGCAACACTGAAGCTTTCTTT. This sequence encodes CASSQTPQGNTEAFF.

This clonotype was counted between two and nine times. This may stem from a read error, because a much larger clone lies one nucleotide away. This chain connects TRBV7-2 to TRBJ2-2, with unresolved D. The length of the CDR3 is 15 residues. Germline V lookup: CDR1 SGHTA, CDR2 FQGNSA. Trimming took off 1 base at V and 2 bases at J, with 8 bases between the two ends. This CDR3 reads CASSLGRANTGELFF. The CDR3 DNA reads as TGTGCCAGCAGCTTAGGACGGGCCAACACCGGGGAGCTGTTTTTT.

The chain is built from TRBV3-1 and TRBJ2-1; tentative D call: TRBD1 (6 bases). V shed 4 bases and J shed 0 bases, with 13 bases lying between them. Germline CDR1 LGHDT, CDR2 YNNKEL (reference sequence). The CDR3 sequence is 16 residues long. CDR3 nucleotides: TGTGCCAGCAGCCTATCCGGGACAAACTCCTACAATGAGCAGTTCTTC. The encoded protein is CASSLSGTNSYNEQFF.

This clonotype was detected only a few times. V usage is TRBV7-9 and J usage is TRBJ2-1, with D unresolved. The CDR3 totals 12 residues. V was pared by 3 bases and J by 6 bases, with 6 bases between. Germline V gene sequence: CDR1 SEHNR, CDR2 FQNEAQ (reference sequence). CDR3 sequence: CASSFGPNEQFF. DNA of the CDR3: TGTGCCAGCAGCTTTGGCCCCAATGAGCAGTTCTTC.

This chain links TRBV9 with TRBJ2-5, with a possible D match to TRBD2 (6 bases). The length of the CDR3 is 15 residues. The ends were cut back, 0 bases at V and 2 bases at J, with 11 bases in the middle. Germline loops: CDR1 SGDLS, CDR2 YYNGEE. CDR3 in amino acids: CASSVAGTSQETQYF. For the CDR3, the DNA is TGTGCCAGCAGCGTAGCCGGGACTTCTCAAGAGACCCAGTACTTC. Full variable domain (missing parts from reference TRBV9 and TRBJ2-5): DSGVTQTPKHLITATGQRVTLRCSPRSGDLSVYWYQQSLDQGLQFLIQYYNGEERAKGNILERFSAQQFPDLHSELNLSSLELGDSALYFCASSVAGTSQETQYFGPGTRLLVL.